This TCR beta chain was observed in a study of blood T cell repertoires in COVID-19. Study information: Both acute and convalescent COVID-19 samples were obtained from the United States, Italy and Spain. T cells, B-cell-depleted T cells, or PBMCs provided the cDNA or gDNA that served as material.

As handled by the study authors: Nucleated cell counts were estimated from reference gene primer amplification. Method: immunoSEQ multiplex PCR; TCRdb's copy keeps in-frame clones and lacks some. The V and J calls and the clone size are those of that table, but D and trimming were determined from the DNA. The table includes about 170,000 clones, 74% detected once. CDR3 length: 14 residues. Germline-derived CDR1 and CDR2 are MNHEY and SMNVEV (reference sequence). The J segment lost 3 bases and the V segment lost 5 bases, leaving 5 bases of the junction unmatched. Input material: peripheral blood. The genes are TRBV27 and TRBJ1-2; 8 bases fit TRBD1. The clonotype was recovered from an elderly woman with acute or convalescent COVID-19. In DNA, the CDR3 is TGTGCCAGCAGTATGACAGGGGTTTACTATGGCTACACCTTC. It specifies CASSMTGVYYGYTF.